The 30 T cell receptor beta chains below were found in one sample sequenced in a study of blood T cells in healthy people across ages. Then a second PCR, running roughly 7 to 11 cycles, was carried out with a sample-barcoded 5' primer and a J-beta primer mix. TCRdb reanalysed the 5' RACE reads using MiXCR and keeps one entry per CDR3 protein. The data show about 1.7 million distinct CDR3 sequences, about 30% seen once. The sequencing sample was made of blood. The receptors were gathered from a woman aged 30 to 39 in good health.

This clonotype was found a few times. The rearrangement uses TRBV5-1 and TRBJ2-1; TRBD2 matches at 9 bases. The germline V gene has CDR1 SGHRS and CDR2 YFSETQ. With V trimmed by 4 bases and J by 4 bases, 6 bases remained unmatched. The CDR3 spans 15 residues. The CDR3 region has the DNA TGCGCCAGCAGCCCCAGCCTAGCGGGGTACAATGAGCAGTTCTTC. Translated, it gives CASSPSLAGYNEQFF.

As concerns this clonotype: At one end, the junction sequence differs from germline, possibly due to a read error. The CDR3 bases are TGTACCAGCAGCGAAGGCTTCAATACTGGCTACACCTTC. It specifies CTSSEGFNTGYTF. The genes are TRBV9 and TRBJ1-2; D is undetermined. The CDR3 covers 13 residues. CDR1 is SGDLS, CDR2 YYNGEE, per germline.

This chain links TRBV29-1 with TRBJ2-7; no reliable D call. Germline assignment: CDR1 SQVTM and CDR2 ANQGSEA. V was pared by 0 bases and J by 3 bases, with 9 bases between. This CDR3 region has 13 residues. CDR3 residues: CSVEDPRNYEQYF. In DNA form, the CDR3 reads TGCAGCGTTGAAGATCCCCGAAACTACGAGCAGTACTTC.

Regarding this clonotype: A much bigger clone sits one base away, suggesting this may be a read error. The rearrangement links TRBV29-1 to TRBJ2-5, with D hard to call. In germline, CDR1 is SQVTM, CDR2 ANQGSEA. This CDR3 region has 13 residues. CDR3 loop: CSVATSPKEAQYF. In DNA, the CDR3 is TGCAGCGTTGCAACCTCACCTAAAGAGGCCCAGTACTTC.

The chain employs TRBV6-1 and TRBJ2-7; 7 bases agree with TRBD1. The tail of the sequence fits TRBJ2-5 better, so the J call may be wrong. The germline CDR1 and CDR2 sequences are MNHNS and SASEGT. The CDR3 consists of 15 residues. CDR3 coding DNA: TGTGCCAGCAGAAACAGGGGTGGGACCGGGGAGACCCAGTACTTC. Translation: CASRNRGGTGETQYF.

The CDR3 sequence is CSAVRTGFADTQYF. Written as DNA, the CDR3 is TGCAGCGCTGTGCGGACAGGATTTGCAGATACGCAGTATTTT. The chain uses TRBV29-1 and TRBJ2-3, with TRBD1 matching over 7 bases. Trimming removed 7 bases from V and 4 bases from J; junction bases left unmatched: 11. The CDR3 is 14 residues long. The germline gives CDR1 SQVTM, CDR2 ANQGSEA.

In the case of this clonotype: A much larger clone sits a single nucleotide away, making a read error possible. The genes are TRBV29-1 and TRBJ2-7; possibly TRBD2 for D (6 bases). The length of the CDR3 is 12 residues. Trimming shortened V by 7 bases and J by 3 bases, and 13 bases separated the two germline ends. Germline CDR1 reads SQVTM; CDR2 reads ANQGSEA. The CDR3 is CSGPRGSYEQYF. The CDR3 nucleotides are TGCAGCGGGCCCCGGGGGAGCTACGAGCAGTACTTC.

This clonotype was detected a few times. The rearrangement joins TRBV7-2 to TRBJ2-5; a possible D gene is TRBD2 (6 bases). This CDR3 is 16 amino acids long. From germline, CDR1 is SGHTA and CDR2 FQGNSA. V lost 0 bases and J lost 5, with 16 bases in between. The CDR3 coding sequence is TGTGCCAGCAGCTTAGCGCCGGTCAGCGGGCAGGAGACCCAGTACTTC. Its protein product is CASSLAPVSGQETQYF.

The sample holds many counts of this clonotype. The V call is TRBV20-1, the J call TRBJ2-7; 8 bases agree with TRBD2. The CDR3 is 15 amino acids. The V segment lost 3 bases and the J segment 4 bases; nucleotides outside the gene matches: 11. Germline-derived CDR1 and CDR2 are DFQATT and SNEGSKA (reference sequence). The chain's CDR3 is CSASSSAGALYEQYF. DNA of the CDR3: TGCAGTGCTAGCAGTTCAGCGGGAGCCCTGTACGAGCAGTACTTC.

This clonotype was counted a few times. The chain employs TRBV5-1 and TRBJ2-1, with 10 bases identical to TRBD2. V was clipped by 5 bases and J by 6 bases; unmatched bases: 20. This CDR3 comprises 19 residues. The germline CDR1 and CDR2 sequences are SGHRS and YFSETQ. The CDR3 DNA reads as TGCGCCAGCAGTTCCTCAAGGTCCTCGGGACTAGCGAACCTCAATGAGCAGTTCTTC. Translating it yields CASSSSRSSGLANLNEQFF.

V is TRBV18 and J is TRBJ2-1, with a weak D call TRBD1 (6 bases). The germline V and J ends were trimmed by 5 bases and 3 bases, with 14 bases remaining between them. The germline V gene has CDR1 KGHSH and CDR2 LQKENI. The CDR3 spans 15 residues. The CDR3 nucleotides read TGTGCCAGCTCAACAGGGACACCGGTCTACAATGAGCAGTTCTTC. This translates into CASSTGTPVYNEQFF. The whole variable domain, filled in from reference TRBV18 and TRBJ2-1, reads NAGVMQNPRHLVRRRGQEARLRCSPMKGHSHVYWYRQLPEEGLKFMVYLQKENIIDESGMPKERFSAEFPKEGPSILRIQQVVRGDSAAYFCASSTGTPVYNEQFFGPGTRLTVL.

The sample holds a few counts of this clonotype. V usage is TRBV7-2 and J usage is TRBJ2-7; 11 nucleotides match TRBD2. The CDR3 consists of 17 residues. Losses at the gene ends were 4 bases for V and 6 bases for J; bases not matched to a gene: 14. Germline CDR1 and CDR2: SGHTA and FQGNSA. CDR3 protein: CASSSTAPGLAASEQYF. CDR3 DNA: TGTGCCAGCAGCTCGACCGCTCCGGGACTAGCGGCCAGCGAGCAGTACTTC.

In regard to this clonotype: A read error may explain this, as a much larger clone is one base away. This chain connects TRBV7-2 to TRBJ1-6; TRBD1 is a possible D gene (5 bases). Trimming shortened V by 2 bases and J by 11 bases, and 13 bases separated the two germline ends. The CDR3 loop spans 14 amino acids. The germline V gene encodes CDR1 SGHTA and CDR2 FQGNSA. The CDR3 loop reads CASSLQGRNPPLHF. In DNA, the CDR3 is TGTGCCAGCAGCTTACAGGGACGGAATCCACCCCTCCACTTT. The full variable domain, rest sourced from reference TRBV7-2 and TRBJ1-6, is GAGVSQSPSNKVTEKGKDVELRCDPISGHTALYWYRQSLGQGLEFLIYFQGNSAPDKSGLPSDRFSAERTGGSVSTLTIQRTQQEDSAVYLCASSLQGRNPPLHFGNGTRLTVT.

This clonotype appeared a few times. The rearrangement links TRBV3-1 to TRBJ2-6; the D gene is possibly TRBD1 (5 bases). In germline, CDR1 is LGHDT, CDR2 YNNKEL (reference sequence). Trimming pared 4 bases from V and 4 bases from J, leaving 23 bases between. The CDR3 totals 19 residues. CDR3 bases: TGTGCCAGCAGCCGCCCCCCCAAGGGGTCGGGTTCAGGGGCCAACGTCCTGACTTTC. Residues: CASSRPPKGSGSGANVLTF.

The chain joins TRBV5-5 to TRBJ2-5, with 7 bases fitting TRBD2. Germline CDR1 reads SGHKS; CDR2 reads YYEKEE (reference sequence). V lost 2 bases to trimming and J lost 5 bases; unmatched junction nucleotides: 12. The CDR3 consists of 16 residues. Here the CDR3 DNA reads TGTGCCAGCAGCTTTTATGCGGGAGAAGTGAAGGAGACCCAGTACTTC. Protein product: CASSFYAGEVKETQYF.

This clonotype was recorded a few times. The CDR3 loop reads CASSVEATNEKLFF. The CDR3 region has the DNA TGTGCCAGCAGCGTAGAGGCAACTAATGAAAAACTGTTTTTT. The chain links TRBV9 to TRBJ1-4; D uncertain. The CDR3 extends over 14 amino acids. Germline V gives CDR1 SGDLS, CDR2 YYNGEE. The ends were cut back, 0 bases at V and 0 bases at J, with 3 bases in the middle.

This chain joins TRBV4-1 and TRBJ2-1; 8 bases fit TRBD1. The CDR3 is 14 residues long. After removal of 3 bases from V and 6 bases from J, the junction contained 4 bases not matched to a gene. Germline V gene data show CDR1 as MGHRA and CDR2 as YSYEKL. DNA for the CDR3: TGCGCCAGCAGCCACCCGGGACAGGTCAATGAGCAGTTCTTC. Translation: CASSHPGQVNEQFF.

This clonotype was recorded a few times. The chain employs TRBV28 and TRBJ1-1; 7 bases align to TRBD1. The CDR3 is 16 amino acids. Germline V gene sequence: CDR1 MDHEN, CDR2 SYDVKM. V was pared by 4 bases and J by 1 base, with 9 bases of the junction left unmatched. The CDR3 DNA reads as TGTGCCAGCAGTTCGCCCCCCGGGACAGCGAACACTGAAGCTTTCTTT. Its protein is CASSSPPGTANTEAFF.

This clonotype was detected a few times. The CDR3 DNA reads TGTGCCAGCAGCGGGACTAGGCTTCAAGAGACCCAGTACTTC. Amino acid sequence: CASSGTRLQETQYF. The rearrangement uses TRBV6-2 or TRBV6-3 and TRBJ2-5; 8 bases are shared with TRBD2. With V trimmed by 6 bases and J by 2 bases, 5 bases remained unmatched. CDR3 size: 14 residues. Per the germline V gene, CDR1 is MNHEY and CDR2 is SVGEGT.

The V and J genes are TRBV2 and TRBJ2-1; TRBD2 is a possible D gene (5 bases). With 3 bases removed from V and 8 bases from J, the gap between germline ends came to 11 bases. The CDR3 contains 13 residues. Germline V gene sequence: CDR1 SNHLY, CDR2 FYNNEI. The CDR3 DNA is TGTGCCAGCAGTGATCCAGCGGTCGATGAGCAGTTCTTC. Its protein product is CASSDPAVDEQFF.

J is TRBJ2-7 and V is TRBV9; TRBD1 matches 10 bases. Trimming removed 4 bases from V and 1 base from J; junction bases left unmatched: 11. There are 17 residues in the CDR3. Per germline, CDR1 SGDLS and CDR2 YYNGEE. CDR3: CASSKQPGQGGSYEQYF. Here the CDR3 DNA reads TGTGCCAGCAGCAAACAACCCGGACAGGGGGGATCCTACGAGCAGTACTTC.

This clonotype was seen many times. The chain employs TRBV5-1 and TRBJ2-5; D is uncertain. The CDR3 length is 13 residues. Per the germline V gene, CDR1 is SGHRS and CDR2 is YFSETQ. V was clipped by 1 base and J by 2 bases, with 6 bases between them. The CDR3 DNA follows: TGCGCCAGCAGCTTGAGGTTTCAAGAGACCCAGTACTTC. This translates into CASSLRFQETQYF.

This clonotype came up many times. Written as DNA, the CDR3 is TGCAGCGTTGGCCAGAACACTGAAGCTTTCTTT. It codes for CSVGQNTEAFF. This rearrangement joins TRBV29-1 to TRBJ1-1; D unclear. CDR3 size: 11 residues. Deletions cut 4 bases from V and 1 base from J, with 4 bases between. The V gene's germline CDR1 is SQVTM and CDR2 ANQGSEA.

This chain links TRBV20-1 with TRBJ2-1, with D possibly TRBD2 on 5 matching bases. With 1 base removed from V and 8 bases from J, the gap between germline ends came to 9 bases. Germline lookup yields CDR1 DFQATT and CDR2 SNEGSKA (reference sequence). The CDR3 is 12 residues long. CDR3 nucleotides: TGCAGTGCTAGAGCCCGGGGAGATGAGCAGTTCTTC. Its protein product is CSARARGDEQFF.

V is TRBV2 and J is TRBJ2-7; maybe TRBD1 (6 bases). CDR3 length: 11 amino acids. Germline CDR1 is SNHLY and CDR2 is FYNNEI. V gave up 6 bases and J gave up 11 bases, with 14 bases separating them. The CDR3 reads CASSATGLEYF. The CDR3 DNA is TGTGCCAGCAGCGCGACAGGCCTCGAGTACTTC.

There are a few counts of this clonotype. The V and J genes are TRBV30 and TRBJ1-5; the D gene is possibly TRBD1 (5 bases). From germline, CDR1 is GTSNPN and CDR2 SVGIG (reference sequence). Trimming took off 1 base at V and 4 bases at J, with 8 bases between the two ends. The CDR3 extends over 13 amino acids. CDR3 amino acids: CAWSGRGNQPQHF. For the CDR3, the DNA is TGTGCCTGGAGTGGCCGGGGGAATCAGCCCCAGCATTTT.

Notes on this clonotype: This may arise from a read error, as a much more abundant clone is one base away. CDR3 protein: CASRQADLYLYGYTF. As DNA, the CDR3 is TGTGCCAGCAGACAGGCAGATCTTTACCTCTATGGCTACACCTTC. The chain links TRBV28 to TRBJ1-2; weak D call: TRBD1 (5 bases). The CDR3 contains 15 residues. Trimming left V 6 bases short and J 4 bases short, with 18 bases between. In germline, CDR1 is MDHEN, CDR2 SYDVKM.

In its sample, this clonotype was seen many times. The chain has TRBV29-1 and TRBJ2-5; perhaps TRBD2 as D (6 bases). CDR3 length: 12 amino acids. The V and J ends lost 7 bases and 7 bases respectively, with 16 bases between them. Per germline, CDR1 SQVTM and CDR2 ANQGSEA. CDR3 DNA: TGCAGCGAGGGCCCACTCGGGGGGACCCAGTACTTC. Translation gives CSEGPLGGTQYF. Supplemented by reference TRBV29-1 and TRBJ2-5, the full variable domain reads SAVISQKPSRDICQRGTSLTIQCQVDSQVTMMFWYRQQPGQSLTLIATANQGSEATYESGFVIDKFPISRPNLTFSTLTVSNMSPEDSSIYLCSEGPLGGTQYFGPGTRLLVL.

J is TRBJ1-2 and V is TRBV20-1; 8 bases fit TRBD1. The germline gives CDR1 DFQATT, CDR2 SNEGSKA (reference sequence). V lost 3 bases to trimming and J lost 4 bases; unmatched junction nucleotides: 7. This CDR3 is built from 14 residues. CDR3 nucleotides: TGCAGTGCTAGCCAGGGGGCAATTAGCTATGGCTACACCTTC. Encoded protein: CSASQGAISYGYTF.

The rearrangement uses TRBV20-1 and TRBJ2-3; perhaps TRBD2 as D (6 bases). Germline V CDR1 and CDR2: DFQATT, SNEGSKA (reference sequence). CDR3 length: 14 residues. The CDR3 loop reads CSGGDMESTDTQYF. The CDR3 nucleotides read TGCAGCGGAGGGGATATGGAGAGCACAGATACGCAGTATTTT.